The 27 T cell receptor beta chains below all came from one sample that was sequenced in a study of neurological immune-mediated disorders. TCRdb re-analysed the 5' RACE reads in MiXCR, keeping a single row per CDR3 protein. The repertoire holds about 74,000 distinct CDR3 sequences, with less than 5.5% as singletons. The sample taken for sequencing was PBMCs. These receptors were collected from a man aged 18 to 30 with multiple sclerosis.

This clonotype was found many times. J is TRBJ2-4 and V is TRBV20-1, with TRBD2 matching over 7 bases. Germline-derived CDR1 and CDR2 are DFQATT and SNEGSKA (reference sequence). V lost 6 bases, J lost 2 bases, and 7 bases stayed unmatched. The CDR3 spans 14 residues. The CDR3 loop is CSAATGGSKNIQYF. In DNA, the CDR3 is TGCAGTGCAGCCACGGGGGGATCCAAAAACATTCAGTACTTC.

Ten or more counts support this clonotype. This rearrangement joins TRBV20-1 to TRBJ1-1, with D uncertain. This CDR3 spans 12 amino acids. V gave up 6 bases and J gave up 4 bases, with 12 bases separating them. Germline loops: CDR1 DFQATT, CDR2 SNEGSKA (reference sequence). CDR3 sequence (DNA): TGCAGTGCCGGAAGCATGATCACTGAAGCTTTCTTT. Residues: CSAGSMITEAFF.

This clonotype was detected ten times or more. The chain joins TRBV13 to TRBJ2-3; 14 nucleotides match TRBD2. The CDR3 contains 17 residues. V was clipped by 2 bases and J by 5 bases; unmatched bases: 6. Germline CDR1 and CDR2: PRHDT and FYEKMQ (reference sequence). The CDR3 sequence is CASSLPTSGRAGDTQYF. In DNA form, the CDR3 reads TGTGCCAGCAGCTTACCGACTAGCGGGAGGGCCGGAGATACGCAGTATTTT.

This clonotype was detected ten times or more. The rearrangement uses TRBV20-1 and TRBJ2-7, with TRBD2 identical over 8 bases. In germline, CDR1 is DFQATT, CDR2 SNEGSKA (reference sequence). J lost 5 bases, V lost 6 bases, and 15 bases had no gene match. CDR3 size: 15 residues. CDR3 residues: CSARGSGGLLDEQYF. CDR3 nucleotide sequence: TGCAGTGCGAGGGGGTCGGGAGGGCTCCTGGACGAGCAGTACTTC.

This clonotype was counted ten times or more. This rearrangement joins TRBV20-1 to TRBJ1-1; D not certain. The CDR3 runs to 13 residues. V lost 5 bases and J lost 5, with 15 bases in between. Germline V gives CDR1 DFQATT, CDR2 SNEGSKA (reference sequence). The CDR3 DNA sequence: TGCAGTGCTGCCCAAACAGAGAGGACTGAAGCTTTCTTT. This translates into CSAAQTERTEAFF.

This clonotype was counted ten times or more. This chain connects TRBV20-1 to TRBJ2-2; 7 bases are shared with TRBD1. CDR1 is DFQATT and CDR2 is SNEGSKA in the germline V gene (reference sequence). Unmatched junction bases numbered 4, after V lost 5 bases and J lost 1 base. The CDR3 covers 14 residues. The CDR3 sequence: CSAARQGNTGELFF. In nucleotides, the CDR3 is TGCAGTGCTGCGAGACAGGGGAACACCGGGGAGCTGTTTTTT.

This clonotype was counted ten times or more. The chain carries TRBV10-3 and TRBJ2-2; D uncertain. Between the trimmed V and J ends, which lost 2 bases and 4 bases, there was a span of 14 bases. Germline assignment: CDR1 ENHRY and CDR2 SYGVKD. CDR3 length equals 16 residues. CDR3 DNA: TGTGCCATCAGTGAGGAGCCCGGGCTATTCACCGGGGAGCTGTTTTTT. It codes for CAISEEPGLFTGELFF.

With respect to this clonotype: Given a much more abundant clone one base away, this may be a read error. The rearrangement joins TRBV27 to TRBJ2-7; the match to TRBD2 covers 7 bases. Per germline, CDR1 MNHEY and CDR2 SMNVEV (reference sequence). V trimming: 6 bases; J trimming: 2 bases; junction bases outside the gene matches: 4. CDR3 size: 13 residues. For the CDR3, the DNA is TGTGCCAGCAGCGGAGCGGGGACCTACGAGCAGTACTTC. Protein product: CASSGAGTYEQYF.

This clonotype was detected many times. DNA for the CDR3: TGTGCCAGCAGCTTAGCAGTGGTCATGAACACTGAAGCTTTCTTT. Its protein product is CASSLAVVMNTEAFF. The V gene is TRBV13, the J gene TRBJ1-1; D not certain. The germline V and J ends were trimmed by 1 base and 0 bases, with 9 bases remaining between them. The CDR3 is made up of 15 amino acids. Germline V gene sequence: CDR1 PRHDT, CDR2 FYEKMQ (reference sequence).

The table lists this clonotype with many counts. The genes are TRBV6-5 and TRBJ1-6; D might be TRBD1 (6 bases). The V gene's germline CDR1 is MNHEY and CDR2 SVGAGI. Deletions cut 6 bases from V and 9 bases from J, with 18 bases between. The CDR3 extends over 15 amino acids. Written as DNA, the CDR3 is TGTGCCAGCAGCAACCAGGGGTATCAACGTTCACCCCTCCACTTT. As protein: CASSNQGYQRSPLHF.

This clonotype was recorded many times. This chain joins TRBV13 and TRBJ2-1, with a weak D call TRBD2 (5 bases). V was shortened by 4 bases and J by 8 bases, with 21 bases between the two germline ends. CDR3 size: 16 residues. Germline V gene sequence: CDR1 PRHDT, CDR2 FYEKMQ (reference sequence). The CDR3 spells CASSSTTSGIFYEQFF. In DNA form, the CDR3 reads TGTGCCAGCAGCTCCACCACTAGTGGGATTTTCTATGAGCAGTTCTTC.

This clonotype was seen at least ten times. J is TRBJ2-5 and V is TRBV6-5; 10 nucleotides line up with TRBD2. Germline values: CDR1 MNHEY, CDR2 SVGAGI. The V gene end was trimmed by 6 bases and the J gene end by 3 bases; junction bases not matched to a gene: 4. The CDR3 length is 14 residues. The CDR3 here is CASRRAGGKETQYF. In DNA form, the CDR3 reads TGTGCCAGCAGAAGAGCGGGAGGGAAAGAGACCCAGTACTTC.

This clonotype came up many times. The gene calls are TRBV28 and TRBJ1-1, with D unresolved. The V end was cut by 3 bases, the J end by 0 bases, with 5 bases between. This CDR3 has 13 residues. The germline CDR1 and CDR2 sequences are MDHEN and SYDVKM. The CDR3 bases are TGTGCCAGCAGTTTTTCCCTGAACACTGAAGCTTTCTTT. Its translation: CASSFSLNTEAFF.

This clonotype was recorded at least ten times. A read error may account for a junction end that differs from germline. The chain links TRBV12-3 or TRBV12-4 to TRBJ1-6; TRBD1 aligns across 7 bases. The CDR3 totals 14 residues. The CDR3 is CASSLGTVNSPLNF. DNA of the CDR3: TGTGCCAGCAGTTTGGGGACAGTAAATTCACCCCTCAACTTT.

This clonotype was counted at least ten times. The J gene is TRBJ2-7, the V gene TRBV29-1, with 12 bases identical to TRBD2. The CDR3 runs 14 residues. Losses at the gene ends were 4 bases for V and 6 bases for J; bases not matched to a gene: 7. Germline-derived CDR1 and CDR2 are SQVTM and ANQGSEA. The CDR3, as DNA: TGCAGCGTTGGGGGACTAGCGGGCTCCAGCGAGCAGTACTTC. Translating gives CSVGGLAGSSEQYF.

The sample holds many counts of this clonotype. The V gene is TRBV7-2, the J gene TRBJ2-7; TRBD2 matches 8 bases. V lost 0 bases to trimming and J lost 5 bases; unmatched junction nucleotides: 6. Germline lookup yields CDR1 SGHTA and CDR2 FQGNSA. The CDR3 is 15 residues long. The CDR3 is CASSLAGTRSHEQYF. As DNA, the CDR3 is TGTGCCAGCAGCTTAGCCGGGACTAGATCTCACGAGCAGTACTTC.

This clonotype was picked up many times. This chain joins TRBV5-5 and TRBJ1-3; no reliable D call. This CDR3 has 14 residues. Germline assignment: CDR1 SGHKS and CDR2 YYEKEE (reference sequence). V dropped 6 bases and J dropped 3 bases, with 13 bases sitting between them. The CDR3 DNA is TGTGCCAGCAATCCCGCAGGAGTTGGAAACACCATATATTTT. Amino acids: CASNPAGVGNTIYF. The whole variable domain, filled in from reference TRBV5-5 and TRBJ1-3, reads DAGVTQSPTHLIKTRGQQVTLRCSPISGHKSVSWYQQVLGQGPQFIFQYYEKEERGRGNFPDRFSARQFPNYSSELNVNALLLGDSALYLCASNPAGVGNTIYFGEGSWLTVV.

In this sample, this clonotype turned up many times. The V call is TRBV5-1, the J call TRBJ2-2; no firm D call. Germline V CDR1 and CDR2: SGHRS, YFSETQ. The CDR3 covers 14 residues. V dropped 0 bases and J dropped 5 bases, with 8 bases sitting between them. In DNA form, the CDR3 reads TGCGCCAGCAGCTTGGTTTTAGATACCGGGGAGCTGTTTTTT. Its protein is CASSLVLDTGELFF.

This clonotype was observed many times. V is TRBV7-9 and J is TRBJ2-7, with 7 bases matching TRBD1. Germline V lookup: CDR1 SEHNR, CDR2 FQNEAQ (reference sequence). The ends lost 2 bases at V and 3 bases at J; junction bases unmatched: 16. The CDR3 totals 18 residues. The CDR3 is CASSLTGVVRSRDYEQYF. The DNA for the CDR3 is TGTGCCAGCAGCTTAACAGGGGTTGTACGCTCGAGAGACTACGAGCAGTACTTC. The full variable domain, in which reference TRBV7-9 and TRBJ2-7 provide the parts outside the CDR3, is DTGVSQNPRHKITKRGQNVTFRCDPISEHNRLYWYRQTLGQGPEFLTYFQNEAQLEKSRLLSDRFSAERPKGSFSTLEIQRTEQGDSAMYLCASSLTGVVRSRDYEQYFGPGTRLTVT.

This clonotype was observed many times. J is TRBJ2-2 and V is TRBV20-1, with D possibly matching TRBD2 (5 bases). Germline V gene data show CDR1 as DFQATT and CDR2 as SNEGSKA (reference sequence). This CDR3 has 15 residues. The V gene lost 3 bases and the J gene lost 4 bases, with 15 bases spanning the gap. The CDR3 loop is CSASSGILGTGELFF. The CDR3 nucleotides read TGCAGTGCTAGTTCCGGGATCCTCGGCACCGGGGAGCTGTTTTTT.

The chain couples TRBV7-6 to TRBJ2-1, with TRBD1 matching 9 bases. J was trimmed by 3 bases and V by 3 bases; bases with no gene match: 9. The CDR3 runs 17 residues. CDR1 is SGHVS, CDR2 FNYEAQ, per germline. The CDR3 bases are TGTGCCAGCAGCTTCGGGACAGGGTCCTCAATCTACAATGAGCAGTTCTTC. As protein: CASSFGTGSSIYNEQFF. The full variable domain, its missing parts supplied by reference TRBV7-6 and TRBJ2-1, is GAGVSQSPRYKVTKRGQDVALRCDPISGHVSLYWYRQALGQGPEFLTYFNYEAQQDKSGLPNDRFSAERPEGSISTLTIQRTEQRDSAMYRCASSFGTGSSIYNEQFFGPGTRLTVL.

Ten or more counts support this clonotype. The CDR3 sequence is CSAGTSYNEQFF. The CDR3 DNA sequence: TGCAGTGCTGGGACAAGTTACAATGAGCAGTTCTTC. The chain joins TRBV20-1 to TRBJ2-1, with D perhaps TRBD1 (6 bases). The V gene lost 5 bases and the J gene lost 4 bases, with 9 bases spanning the gap. The CDR3 is 12 residues long. Looked up from germline, CDR1 is DFQATT and CDR2 is SNEGSKA (reference sequence).

This clonotype came up many times. This chain uses TRBV3-1 with TRBJ2-7, with unresolved D. The CDR3 has 14 residues. The V and J ends lost 4 bases and 6 bases respectively, with 16 bases between them. Germline V gene data show CDR1 as LGHDT and CDR2 as YNNKEL (reference sequence). The CDR3 loop reads CASSPSRTESEQYF. CDR3 coding DNA: TGTGCCAGCAGCCCGTCCAGGACGGAGAGCGAGCAGTACTTC.

A remark on this clonotype: This may come from a read error, since a much larger clone is one base off. The V call is TRBV12-3 or TRBV12-4, the J call TRBJ2-1; TRBD1 might be the D (8 bases). The CDR3 consists of 14 residues. Trimming pared 5 bases from V and 10 bases from J, leaving 18 bases between. The CDR3 DNA reads TGTGCCAGCAGTCGGACAGGGAGGGCGTACGAGCAGTTCTTC. This sequence encodes CASSRTGRAYEQFF.

This clonotype has at least ten counts. The chain combines TRBV6-5 with TRBJ1-1, with D possibly being TRBD1 (6 bases). V shed 5 bases and J shed 0 bases, with 10 bases lying between them. Germline-derived CDR1 and CDR2 are MNHEY and SVGAGI. CDR3 length equals 14 residues. The CDR3 region has the DNA TGTGCCAGCAGTGGGACACCCTTGAACACTGAAGCTTTCTTT. The encoded protein is CASSGTPLNTEAFF.

This clonotype was observed many times. V and J are TRBV12-3 or TRBV12-4 and TRBJ2-5; D possibly corresponds to TRBD1 (6 bases). There are 15 residues in the CDR3. V was pared by 6 bases and J by 1 base, with 15 bases between. CDR3 in DNA: TGTGCCAGCAGCTCGACGAGACAGGCCCAAGAGACCCAGTACTTC. As protein: CASSSTRQAQETQYF.

There are many counts of this clonotype. The chain employs TRBV24-1 and TRBJ2-1; TRBD1 might be the D (5 bases). This CDR3 has 15 amino acids. The germline V and J ends were trimmed by 4 bases and 5 bases, with 14 bases remaining between them. Germline V CDR1 and CDR2: KGHDR, SFDVKD. The CDR3 sequence is CATSDPNRFDNEQFF. The CDR3 nucleotides are TGTGCCACCAGTGACCCCAACAGGTTTGACAATGAGCAGTTCTTC.